Included here is one T cell receptor beta chain sequence, with context. Profiling relied on immunoSEQ multiplex PCR, and the TCRdb table lists in-frame clones only, not all of them. The data contain more than 20,000 clones, 81% of them singletons. The sample originates from a study of radiation and T cells in renal cell carcinoma. Study-wide background: Nephrectomy followed 15 Gy stereotactic body radiation by 4 weeks.

V shed 4 bases, J shed 2 bases, and the junction held 5 bases outside the gene matches. CDR1 and CDR2 (germline): SGHRS, YFSETQ. The CDR3 is 16 amino acids. The sample's time point: blood 2 weeks post-SBRT. The treatment here: 15 Gy SBRT to primary tumor, nephrectomy 4 weeks later. The sequence was obtained from a man in his sixties with renal cell carcinoma. Sequencing used blood, obtained from a patient whose treatment included radiotherapy and nephrectomy. The V call is TRBV5-1, the J call TRBJ2-1; 11 bases agree with TRBD2. In DNA, the CDR3 is TGCGCCAGCAGCCCGACGGGACTAGCGGCCTACAATGAGCAGTTCTTC. Translated: CASSPTGLAAYNEQFF.